The T cell receptor (beta chain) under discussion was sequenced for a study of T-cell memory formation after mild COVID-19. Study findings and constraints: The authors left the SARS-CoV-2 specificity of second-wave clones peaking on day 37 unconfirmed. Whereas later expanders leaned CD4+, clones contracting day 15 to 85 showed a balanced CD4/CD8 makeup. Certain responding clones were present in pre-infection memory, suggesting participation of cross-reactive memory.

Germline lookup yields CDR1 SGHRS and CDR2 YFSETQ. The CDR3 consists of 12 residues. The TCR alpha and TCR beta cDNA libraries, bearing sample barcodes and UMIs, were generated by 5'RACE using constant-segment primers. TCRdb called the 5' RACE reads again in MiXCR, with one record for every CDR3 protein. The sample lists roughly 560,000 distinct CDR3 sequences, roughly 21% occurring once. This clonotype occurred a few times. The antigen is unknown. Germline is not matched at one junction end, which may reflect a read error. The receptor was isolated from an adult woman who had mild COVID-19 (a few samples of this study predate the infection). Cell type and time point are not known. The chain combines TRBV5-1 with TRBJ2-3; either TRBD1 or TRBD2 may supply D (5 bases each). Sequencing was carried out using PBMCs or a T cell subset sorted from them (not recorded which). CDR3 residues: CASSSNEGPRDF. DNA of the CDR3: TGCGCCAGCAGCTCTAACGAGGGACCCCGGGATTTT.